The 18 T cell receptor beta chains given below trace back to one sample, sequenced in a study of blood T cells in healthy people across ages. Sample-barcoded 5' priming and a J-beta primer mix drove a second PCR of roughly 6 to 12 cycles. Using its own MiXCR run on the 5' RACE reads, TCRdb lists one record per CDR3 protein. The table lists roughly 1,100,000 distinct CDR3 sequences, almost 25% of them singletons. Another study also made use of these data, one on T cells of mothers and their children.

Specimen: blood. All receptors come from a girl aged 2 to 10 in good health.

Remarks on this clonotype: One base away lies a much larger clone, so this may be a sequencing read error. The gene calls are TRBV2 and TRBJ2-3; D might be TRBD1 (5 bases). Germline-derived CDR1 and CDR2 are SNHLY and FYNNEI. V lost 5 bases to trimming and J lost 2 bases, with 14 bases between them. This CDR3 comprises 15 residues. This CDR3 is CASSLQGTDTDTQYF. CDR3 bases: TGTGCCAGCAGTCTCCAGGGTACGGACACAGATACGCAGTATTTT.

The chain combines TRBV29-1 with TRBJ2-1, with 9 bases fitting TRBD2. V was pared by 4 bases and J by 10 bases, with 11 bases of the junction left unmatched. Germline V gives CDR1 SQVTM, CDR2 ANQGSEA. The CDR3 has 14 amino acids. In DNA form, the CDR3 reads TGCAGCGTTGGGGGAAGCGGGAGGTTCCTCGAGCAGTTCTTC. This translates into CSVGGSGRFLEQFF.

The genes are TRBV7-6 and TRBJ2-7; D remains ambiguous. Per germline, CDR1 SGHVS and CDR2 FNYEAQ. Trimming took off 2 bases at V and 7 bases at J, with 9 bases between the two ends. CDR3 length: 12 amino acids. The CDR3 DNA is TGTGCCAGCAGCTTAAGCGCGGAAGAGCAGTACTTC. Translating it yields CASSLSAEEQYF.

The chain links TRBV28 to TRBJ2-5; 11 bases line up with TRBD2. With the DNA end fitting TRBJ2-7 better, the J assignment may be wrong. Germline V CDR1 and CDR2: MDHEN, SYDVKM. The CDR3 is 17 residues long. This chain's CDR3 is CASSLILAGGLVYEQYF. The CDR3 DNA sequence: TGTGCCAGCAGTTTAATTCTAGCGGGAGGCCTCGTCTACGAGCAGTACTTC.

This clonotype turned up a few times. The chain uses TRBV7-9 and TRBJ1-5; D remains unclear. The germline gives CDR1 SEHNR, CDR2 FQNEAQ (reference sequence). Trimming left V 2 bases short and J 15 bases short, with 14 bases between. This CDR3 comprises 12 residues. The CDR3 protein is CASSLREAGLHF. CDR3 coding DNA: TGTGCCAGCAGCTTACGGGAAGCCGGTTTGCATTTT.

This clonotype was recorded many times. The gene calls are TRBV11-1 and TRBJ2-4; 11 bases map to TRBD2. Germline V gene sequence: CDR1 SGHAT, CDR2 FQDESV (reference sequence). The CDR3 runs to 16 residues. Germline trimming cut 4 bases from V and 3 bases from J; bases unmatched to any gene: 5. CDR3 sequence: CASSSGLADYKNIQYF. The CDR3 DNA sequence: TGTGCCAGCAGCTCGGGACTAGCGGACTACAAAAACATTCAGTACTTC.

This rearrangement joins TRBV6-5 to TRBJ2-1, with D maybe TRBD2 (6 bases). Trimming shortened V by 4 bases and J by 2 bases, and 18 bases separated the two germline ends. The CDR3 covers 17 residues. The germline CDR1 and CDR2 sequences are MNHEY and SVGAGI. CDR3 residues: CASSSRSPTRTYNEQFF. The CDR3 region has the DNA TGTGCCAGCAGTTCCCGCTCCCCGACTAGGACCTACAATGAGCAGTTCTTC.

V is TRBV20-1 and J is TRBJ1-1, with a possible D match to TRBD1 (6 bases). This CDR3 region has 12 residues. Germline V lookup: CDR1 DFQATT, CDR2 SNEGSKA (reference sequence). Trimming shortened V by 3 bases and J by 11 bases, and 16 bases separated the two germline ends. The CDR3 nucleotides are TGCAGTGCTAGGGTGGGGGGCGCGGGGGCTTTCTTT. It specifies CSARVGGAGAFF.

The chain links TRBV29-1 to TRBJ2-5; either TRBD1 or TRBD2 may supply D (5 bases each). TRBJ2-7 matches the DNA end more closely, so the J call is doubtful. The CDR3 sequence is 13 residues long. Germline CDR1 is SQVTM and CDR2 is ANQGSEA. CDR3: CSVEGEGPYEQYF. In DNA form, the CDR3 reads TGCAGCGTTGAAGGTGAGGGACCCTACGAGCAGTACTTC.

In DNA, the CDR3 is TGTGCCAGCAGCTTATTGGGACAGAGTAATGAAAAACTGTTTTTT. It translates to CASSLLGQSNEKLFF. This chain joins TRBV7-9 and TRBJ1-4, with 7 bases fitting TRBD1. Germline V gene data show CDR1 as SEHNR and CDR2 as FQNEAQ (reference sequence). The trim removed 2 bases at V and 4 bases at J, leaving 4 bases unmatched. The length of the CDR3 is 15 residues.

This clonotype has just a few counts. The gene calls are TRBV20-1 and TRBJ2-5; D may be TRBD2 (6 bases). The V gene's germline CDR1 is DFQATT and CDR2 SNEGSKA (reference sequence). CDR3 size: 15 residues. V dropped 0 bases and J dropped 2 bases, with 13 bases sitting between them. Written as DNA, the CDR3 is TGCAGTGCTAGAGATTTTCCGGCGGGACAAGAGACCCAGTACTTC. Its translation is CSARDFPAGQETQYF.

This clonotype came up a few times. A read error may produce the germline difference seen at one junction end. The chain uses TRBV27 and TRBJ2-5; D remains ambiguous. Per the germline V gene, CDR1 is MNHEY and CDR2 is SMNVEV (reference sequence). This CDR3 has 16 amino acids. The CDR3 sequence is CASSLGRKLNQETQCF. The CDR3 DNA reads TGTGCCAGCAGTTTGGGCAGGAAATTAAACCAAGAGACCCAGTGCTTC.

This clonotype was seen a few times. The chain carries TRBV12-3 or TRBV12-4 and TRBJ2-6; no reliable D call. The V gene lost 1 base and the J gene lost 0 bases, with 7 bases spanning the gap. The CDR3 covers 16 residues. CDR3 coding DNA: TGTGCCAGCAGTTTAGAGGGAACCTCTGGGGCCAACGTCCTGACTTTC. Encoded protein: CASSLEGTSGANVLTF.

This clonotype turned up a few times. Relative to the germline gene, one junction end is altered; a read error may explain this. The chain couples TRBV6-6 to TRBJ1-3; no reliable D call. Germline V gives CDR1 MNHNY, CDR2 SVGAGI (reference sequence). The CDR3 has 13 amino acids. CDR3 DNA sequence: TGCGCCAGCAGTTACTCGAATGGAAACACCGTATATTTT. Its protein product is CASSYSNGNTVYF.

CDR3: CASSLQQGDLGYTF. The CDR3 DNA follows: TGTGCCAGCAGCCTCCAACAGGGGGATCTTGGCTACACCTTC. V and J are TRBV12-3 or TRBV12-4 and TRBJ1-2; 8 bases line up with TRBD1. Germline trimming cut 6 bases from V and 7 bases from J; bases unmatched to any gene: 10. The CDR3 loop spans 14 amino acids.

The CDR3 here is CASSLFQEDTQYF. The CDR3 bases are TGTGCCAGCAGCTTATTCCAGGAAGATACGCAGTATTTT. V and J are TRBV7-2 and TRBJ2-3; D unresolved. In germline, CDR1 is SGHTA, CDR2 FQGNSA. Between the trimmed V and J ends, which lost 2 bases and 5 bases, there was a span of 8 bases. This CDR3 is 13 amino acids long.

This clonotype showed up just a few times. J is TRBJ2-7 and V is TRBV4-1; the match to TRBD2 covers 9 bases. With 3 bases clipped from V and 4 bases from J, the junction kept 10 bases outside the gene matches. CDR3 length: 16 amino acids. Germline assignment: CDR1 MGHRA and CDR2 YSYEKL. The CDR3 DNA follows: TGCGCCAGCAGCCAGGAAATGCGGGGGGGAGCGTACGAGCAGTACTTC. This sequence encodes CASSQEMRGGAYEQYF.

The chain combines TRBV12-5 with TRBJ2-3, with D perhaps matching TRBD1 (6 bases). The germline V and J ends were trimmed by 7 bases and 4 bases, with 18 bases remaining between them. Germline V lookup: CDR1 LGHNT, CDR2 FRNRAP. The CDR3 consists of 15 residues. The CDR3 DNA reads TGTGCTAGTGTTTTTTATACAGGGTCCTCAGATACGCAGTATTTT. Its protein is CASVFYTGSSDTQYF.